Below are 14 T cell receptor beta chains sequenced from a single sample in a study of cytomegalovirus exposure and HLA in healthy donors. Vbeta (60) and Jbeta (13) primers were used in the PCR. TCRdb keeps only in-frame clones here, not all; method: immunoSEQ multiplex PCR. The table shows about 240,000 clones, with over 70% occurring only once. Source material: PBMCs. The receptors here all came from a woman aged 55-70 years in good health and CMV-seropositive.

V usage is TRBV6-5 and J usage is TRBJ1-2; TRBD1 aligns across 9 bases. The CDR3 totals 14 residues. Germline V gene data show CDR1 as MNHEY and CDR2 as SVGAGI. J gave up 8 bases and V 6 bases, and 10 bases lay outside the gene matches. The CDR3 bases are TGTGCCAGCAGACAGACAGGGGGTGAGGAAGGCTACACCTTC. Protein product: CASRQTGGEEGYTF.

This clone was seen only a few times. The chain uses TRBV5-1 and TRBJ2-7; 8 bases line up with TRBD1. Unmatched junction bases numbered 6, after V lost 3 bases and J lost 4 bases. The CDR3 spans 14 residues. Germline values: CDR1 SGHRS, CDR2 YFSETQ. The CDR3 DNA reads as TGCGCCAGCAGCTCCACCGGACAGGGTTACGAGCAGTACTTC. Translating it yields CASSSTGQGYEQYF.

This chain uses TRBV29-1 with TRBJ2-6; 10 bases fit TRBD1. Germline V gene data show CDR1 as SQVTM and CDR2 as ANQGSEA. The junction had 5 bases not matched to a gene; V was cut back by 6 bases and J by 0 bases. CDR3 size: 16 residues. The DNA for the CDR3 is TGCAGCGTGGGACAGGGGACGAGCTCTGGGGCCAACGTCCTGACTTTC. As protein: CSVGQGTSSGANVLTF.

The chain's CDR3 is CASSEPGYGDQPQHF. For the CDR3, the DNA is TGTGCCAGCAGTGAACCTGGTTACGGGGATCAGCCCCAGCATTTT. This chain links TRBV2 with TRBJ1-5, with D unresolved. V lost 2 bases, J lost 5 bases, and 13 bases lay in between. Germline CDR1 SNHLY, CDR2 FYNNEI. The length of the CDR3 is 15 residues.

This clone appeared a few times. This chain connects TRBV5-1 to TRBJ2-7; D remains ambiguous. Trimming removed 0 bases from V and 6 bases from J, with 7 bases in between. The CDR3 is 12 amino acids. CDR1 is SGHRS, CDR2 YFSETQ, per germline. DNA for the CDR3: TGCGCCAGCAGCTTGGGACAAACCGAGCAGTACTTC. Its protein is CASSLGQTEQYF. Complete variable domain (other parts from reference TRBV5-1 and TRBJ2-7): KAGVTQTPRYLIKTRGQQVTLSCSPISGHRSVSWYQQTPGQGLQFLFEYFSETQRNKGNFPGRFSGRQFSNSRSEMNVSTLELGDSALYLCASSLGQTEQYFGPGTRLTVT.

In nucleotides, the CDR3 is TGTGCCAGCAGCGAGGGGGGGTCAGACTACGAGCAGTACTTC. Translating gives CASSEGGSDYEQYF. The chain combines TRBV9 with TRBJ2-7; a possible D gene is TRBD2 (7 bases). V gave up 3 bases and J gave up 3 bases, with 13 bases separating them. Germline values: CDR1 SGDLS, CDR2 YYNGEE. This CDR3 is built from 14 residues.

The chain carries TRBV11-3 and TRBJ2-1; D remains unclear. The ends were cut back, 0 bases at V and 7 bases at J, with 22 bases in the middle. Germline CDR1 is SGHNT and CDR2 is YENEEA. The CDR3 sequence is 18 residues long. The CDR3 loop reads CASSLDNPDVLDGNEQFF. CDR3 coding DNA: TGTGCCAGCAGCTTAGATAACCCTGATGTCCTCGACGGGAATGAGCAGTTCTTC.

J is TRBJ1-4 and V is TRBV11-2, with D perhaps TRBD1 (6 bases). V shed 5 bases and J shed 4 bases, with 17 bases lying between them. Germline CDR1 and CDR2: SGHAT and FQNNGV. CDR3 size: 16 residues. The CDR3 loop is CASSPVQGRGNEKLFF. The CDR3, as DNA: TGTGCCAGCAGCCCTGTGCAGGGGCGCGGTAATGAAAAACTGTTTTTT.

This clone was counted only a few times. This sequence joins TRBV5-1 and TRBJ1-2, with TRBD1 matching 7 bases. This CDR3 has 14 residues. CDR1 and CDR2 (germline): SGHRS, YFSETQ. J lost 5 bases, V lost 4 bases, and 8 bases had no gene match. The CDR3 reads CASSPLGGGYGYTF. In nucleotides, the CDR3 is TGCGCCAGCAGCCCACTAGGGGGCGGGTATGGCTACACCTTC.

V and J are TRBV7-2 and TRBJ1-5, with D possibly TRBD1 on 6 matching bases. Trimming pared 1 base from V and 3 bases from J, leaving 10 bases between. In germline, CDR1 is SGHTA, CDR2 FQGNSA. This CDR3 contains 15 residues. The CDR3 DNA is TGTGCCAGCAGCTTAGGGCCAGGGGCCAATCAGCCCCAGCATTTT. Encoded protein: CASSLGPGANQPQHF.

The chain is built from TRBV14 and TRBJ1-1; D gene uncertain. Between the trimmed V and J ends, which lost 3 bases and 1 base, there was a span of 3 bases. Germline V gene sequence: CDR1 SGHDN, CDR2 FVKESK. This CDR3 is 12 amino acids long. CDR3 residues: CASSHRNTEAFF. The CDR3 DNA is TGTGCCAGCAGCCACCGGAACACTGAAGCTTTCTTT.

V and J are TRBV27 and TRBJ2-3; D remains ambiguous. The V and J ends lost 7 bases and 3 bases respectively, with 11 bases between them. Per germline, CDR1 MNHEY and CDR2 SMNVEV (reference sequence). The CDR3 is 13 amino acids. CDR3 bases: TGTGCCAGCACCACCTTCGGGACAGATACGCAGTATTTT. It translates to CASTTFGTDTQYF.

This chain joins TRBV7-9 and TRBJ2-2; D unresolved. Germline assignment: CDR1 SEHNR and CDR2 FQNEAQ (reference sequence). The CDR3 sequence is 12 residues long. With 10 bases removed from V and 7 bases from J, the gap between germline ends came to 13 bases. This CDR3 reads CATTQSSGELFF. In DNA, the CDR3 is TGTGCCACCACCCAGTCCAGCGGGGAGCTGTTTTTT.

The V and J genes are TRBV4-2 and TRBJ2-4, with TRBD1 matching over 8 bases. The CDR3 loop spans 16 amino acids. V shed 5 bases and J 0 bases; nucleotides not matched to a gene: 6. Germline V gene data show CDR1 as LGHNA and CDR2 as YNFKEQ. CDR3 DNA sequence: TGTGCCAGCAGCAAATCGACAGGGGAAGCCAAAAACATTCAGTACTTC. Its protein product is CASSKSTGEAKNIQYF.